This is a list of T cell receptor beta chains from one sample in a study of T cells in localized non-small cell lung cancer. This table comes from immunoSEQ multiplex PCR, and its TCRdb copy is limited to in-frame clones, with some not included. The sample includes about 40,000 clones, around 81% of them seen just once. Sequencing was performed on peripheral blood mononuclear cells, taken before any cancer treatment. The receptors shown here come from a male donor aged 60 or over with stage II lung adenocarcinoma. The CDR3 runs from the conserved cysteine through the conserved F or W. Each record gives: clone size, J gene, D gene, V gene, CDR3 protein, CDR3 DNA. A D gene is named only where the DNA matches it firmly. Size is omitted from some rows. Given values are once, few, many or a class for expanded clones.

. | TRBJ2-7 | . | TRBV6-5 | CASKPTFTSSYEQYF | TGTGCCAGCAAACCCACCTTTACTAGCTCCTACGAGCAGTACTTC
. | TRBJ1-2 | TRBD1 | TRBV14 | CASSQGQGLYGYTF | TGTGCCAGCAGCCAAGGACAGGGGCTCTATGGCTACACCTTC
. | TRBJ2-7 | TRBD2 | TRBV2 | CASRDGLAGGNSYEQYF | TGTGCCAGCAGGGATGGACTAGCGGGAGGGAACTCCTACGAGCAGTACTTC
. | TRBJ2-7 | . | TRBV6-1 | CASTPLERHEQYF | TGTGCCAGCACCCCACTAGAAAGGCACGAGCAGTACTTC
. | TRBJ1-2 | . | TRBV30 | CAWSAKGYTF | TGTGCCTGGAGTGCTAAGGGCTACACCTTC
. | TRBJ1-2 | . | TRBV28 | CASSLADGNYGYTF | TGTGCCAGCAGTTTAGCGGATGGAAACTATGGCTACACCTTC
. | TRBJ2-3 | . | TRBV30 | CAWGDSTDTQYF | TGTGCCTGGGGGGACAGCACAGATACGCAGTATTTT
. | TRBJ2-7 | TRBD2 | TRBV5-4 | CASSLGGTSGTSYEQYF | TGTGCCAGCAGCTTGGGCGGGACTAGCGGGACCTCCTACGAGCAGTACTTC
. | TRBJ1-5 | . | TRBV6-6 | CASRAGPSNQPQHF | TGTGCCAGCCGGGCGGGGCCTAGCAATCAGCCCCAGCATTTT
. | TRBJ2-7 | . | TRBV28 | CASSFREVTYEQYF | TGTGCCAGCAGTTTCCGGGAAGTTACTTACGAGCAGTACTTC
once | TRBJ2-3 | TRBD1 | TRBV27 | CASSSGDREADTQYF | TGTGCCAGCAGTTCGGGGGACAGGGAGGCAGATACGCAGTATTTT
few | TRBJ1-1 | . | TRBV18 | CASSPAGAQTEAFF | TGTGCCAGCTCACCGGCGGGGGCGCAGACTGAAGCTTTCTTT
. | TRBJ2-7 | . | TRBV7-2 | CASSLATGIRYF | TGTGCCAGCAGCTTAGCCACCGGAATACGGTACTTC
. | TRBJ2-2 | . | TRBV19 | CASSSRPGELFF | TGTGCCAGTAGTTCGAGGCCCGGGGAGCTGTTTTTT
. | TRBJ1-3 | . | TRBV19 | CASSLRPTGNTIYF | TGTGCCAGTAGTCTCAGGCCAACTGGAAACACCATATATTTT
. | TRBJ1-2 | TRBD1 | TRBV19 | CASTPGGGNYGYTF | TGTGCCAGTACCCCAGGGGGGGGAAACTATGGCTACACCTTC
. | TRBJ1-3 | . | TRBV6-6 | CASSPDSSSGNTIYF | TGTGCCAGCAGTCCCGACAGCAGCTCTGGAAACACCATATATTTT
. | TRBJ2-1 | . | TRBV18 | CASSPFLPGKDSYNEQFF | TGTGCCAGCTCACCATTTCTTCCAGGGAAGGACTCCTACAATGAGCAGTTCTTC
. | TRBJ2-5 | . | TRBV5-6 | CASSLDQETQYF | TGTGCCAGCAGCTTGGACCAAGAGACCCAGTACTTC